This T cell receptor (beta chain) was recovered during a study of post-analysis software for immune sequencing data (dated by TCRdb to the mid-2010s). Study-level background: Relapsing-remitting, secondary progressive and progressive-relapsing multiple sclerosis were recorded as disease courses, and subtype annotation was lacking for some patients. The multiple sclerosis patient repertoires were compared with 10 to 12 previously published healthy control repertoires from donors aged 6 to 25 years. A subset of samples was prepared in parallel using single-end sample barcoding, then pooled and co-amplified after Illumina adapter ligation. Results the study describes overall, beyond this receptor: Direct clustering with F measure showed strong co-clustering of samples prepared in the same batch, prompting a batch-effect correction. The multiple sclerosis patient group was slightly younger than the control group. Patients showed significantly higher frequencies than controls for several TRBV segments, among them TRBV5-6, TRBV5-1 and TRBV20-1. Multiple sclerosis patients had significantly lower normalized Chao1 diversity than controls, a result that suggests substantial peripheral T-cell clonal expansion.

CDR1 and CDR2, looked up from the germline V gene (reference sequence), are SEHNR and FQNEAQ. The CDR3 spans 16 residues, from the cysteine through the phenylalanine. This entry keeps only the CDR3 DNA: 48 bases, framed from base 1. V is clipped by 1 base and J by 2 bases, and the sequence between their germline boundaries is 13 bases long. In its sample, this clonotype was seen a few times. Its antigen is not yet known. No base qualities exist here, and no much larger clone lies one base off it. To demonstrate the VDJtools post-analysis software, the study profiled TCR beta repertoires from the peripheral blood of about 13 young patients with multiple sclerosis. Multiple sclerosis patients were children and adolescents aged about 6 to 17 years. Preparation of the library involved PCR. Sequenced on an Illumina HiSeq 2500. To reduce PCR and sequencing biases, unique molecular identifiers were built into the TCR beta cDNA libraries. Every 1 to 10 million input T cells yielded approximately 500,000 cDNA molecules, meaning each molecule approximated one T cell. Patient libraries were prepared and sequenced with the same protocol used for the earlier healthy control dataset. Within a given batch, samples were prepared together, multiplexed and sequenced on the same HiSeq lane. Regarding the original processing steps: Raw barcoded reads were processed with MIGEC, discarding single-read molecular identifier groups before consensus assembly and CDR3 extraction. VDJtools was used for post-analysis of the clonotype tables, and diversity was normalized by down-sampling every dataset to the size of the smallest sample. Repertoire overlap clustering matched CDR3 amino acid but not nucleotide sequences to correct batch-related cross-sample contamination. Using fastp trimming at Q25 and MiXCR clonotype assembly, TCRdb reanalyzed the public sequencing data and kept in-frame beta chains. Rows merge per CDR3 protein into single entries with the most common DNA and genes. V and J calls and clone size were set by TCRdb, not the authors. The sample has more than 450,000 distinct CDR3 sequences on record, about a third of them singletons. Clones ranked in the top ten supply 5% to 6% of the sample.

This chain joins TRBV7-9 to TRBJ2-3, and possibly TRBD2, on 5 matching bases. The receptor comes from a girl under 18 with multiple sclerosis. Specimen: blood. The CDR3 is CASSLEGGLYTDTQYF. The nucleotide sequence reads TGTGCCAGCAGCTTAGAGGGCGGGCTCTACACAGATACGCAGTATTTT.